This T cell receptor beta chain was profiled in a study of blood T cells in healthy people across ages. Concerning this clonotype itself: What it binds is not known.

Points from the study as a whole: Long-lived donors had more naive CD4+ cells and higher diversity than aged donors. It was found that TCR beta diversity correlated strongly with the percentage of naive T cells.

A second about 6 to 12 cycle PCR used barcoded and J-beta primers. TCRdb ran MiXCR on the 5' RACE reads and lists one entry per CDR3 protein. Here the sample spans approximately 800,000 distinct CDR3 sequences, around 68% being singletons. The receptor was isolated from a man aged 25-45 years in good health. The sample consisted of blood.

The DNA for the CDR3 is TGTGCCAGCAGGTCCGGGACTAGCGGGGGGGGAAGTGAGCAGTTCTTC. This codes for CASRSGTSGGGSEQFF. The gene calls are TRBV12-3 or TRBV12-4 and TRBJ2-1; TRBD2 aligns across 16 bases. This CDR3 region has 16 residues. V shed 6 bases, J shed 9 bases, and the junction held 8 bases outside the gene matches.